The 2 T cell receptor beta chains presented below share a single source sample, sequenced in a study of T cell responses to AZD1222 COVID-19 vaccine. TCRdb's copy holds only in-frame clones and misses some; the assay was immunoSEQ multiplex PCR. This sample has tens of thousands of clones, with over 75% found just once. The starting material was peripheral blood, obtained 28 days after the second AZD1222 dose. The receptors derive from an adult who received the AZD1222 COVID-19 vaccine.

V and J are TRBV28 and TRBJ2-7; 10 positions match TRBD1. The CDR3 runs to 14 residues. The germline CDR1 and CDR2 sequences are MDHEN and SYDVKM. With 4 bases clipped from V and 4 bases from J, the junction kept 4 bases outside the gene matches. In DNA form, the CDR3 reads TGTGCCAGCAGTTCCGGGACAGGGGTTTACGAGCAGTACTTC. Translated, it gives CASSSGTGVYEQYF.

The rearrangement uses TRBV5-6 and TRBJ2-5; 7 nucleotides match TRBD1. After removal of 4 bases from V and 1 base from J, the junction contained 10 bases not matched to a gene. This CDR3 is built from 16 residues. The germline gives CDR1 SGHDT, CDR2 YYEEEE. The CDR3 region has the DNA TGTGCCAGCAGCACCGGACAGGCCCTGCTCCAAGAGACCCAGTACTTC. Protein product: CASSTGQALLQETQYF.